A selection of T cell receptor beta chains follows, all from one sample in a study of T cells in Graves' hyperthyroidism and ophthalmopathy. TCRdb independently ran MiXCR on the multiplex PCR reads; one entry per CDR3 protein. Of some 370,000 distinct CDR3 sequences listed, over 12% were seen once; the top ten hold around 28%. Material: blood. These receptor sequences come from a man in his forties or fifties with Graves' ophthalmopathy. CDR3s include the opening cysteine and the closing phenylalanine or tryptophan. The D gene is left open where the match is weak. Rows give clone size only sometimes, using once, few, many, or a class for an expanded clone.

abundance | j_gene | v_gene | d_gene | CDR3aa | CDR3nt
few | TRBJ1-2 | TRBV5-1 | NA | CASSVDGTYGYTF | TGCGCCAGCAGCGTGGACGGGACTTATGGCTACACCTTC
many | TRBJ2-5 | TRBV13 | NA | CASSVEGDGTQYF | TGTGCCAGCAGCGTCGAGGGGGACGGGACCCAGTACTTC
many | TRBJ2-5 | TRBV5-1 | NA | CASSLTRGGQETQYF | TGCGCCAGCAGCTTAACTAGAGGGGGACAAGAGACCCAGTACTTC
many | TRBJ2-3 | TRBV2 | NA | CASSDGGAPRYF | TGTGCCAGCAGTGATGGAGGGGCCCCCCGGTATTTT
NA | TRBJ1-1 | TRBV7-9 | NA | CASSLDTYEAFF | TGTGCCAGCAGCTTAGATACCTATGAAGCTTTCTTT
many | TRBJ2-1 | TRBV28 | NA | CASSQDPSYNEQFF | TGTGCCAGCAGCCAGGACCCCTCCTACAATGAGCAGTTCTTC
few | TRBJ2-2 | TRBV11-3 | TRBD2 | CASSDSGVNTGELFF | TGTGCCAGCAGCGATAGCGGGGTGAACACCGGGGAGCTGTTTTTT
many | TRBJ1-1 | TRBV4-1 | NA | CASSQEVPGTFMAEAFF | TGCGCCAGCAGCCAAGAGGTCCCGGGGACCTTTATGGCTGAAGCTTTCTTT
many | TRBJ2-3 | TRBV7-3 | TRBD2 | CARARLAGGPDTQYF | TGTGCCAGAGCCAGACTAGCGGGAGGTCCAGATACGCAGTATTTT
many | TRBJ1-2 | TRBV7-9 | NA | CASSDPRQLYGYTF | TGTGCCAGCAGCGATCCTCGACAGCTCTATGGCTACACCTTC
many | TRBJ2-7 | TRBV20-1 | NA | CSARDPGITYEQYF | TGCAGTGCTAGAGACCCAGGGATTACCTACGAGCAGTACTTC
many | TRBJ1-1 | TRBV5-4 | NA | CASSLDWGTTEAFF | TGTGCCAGCAGCTTGGACTGGGGTACCACTGAAGCTTTCTTT
few | TRBJ1-1 | TRBV6-5 | TRBD1 | CASSYIAGGFEAFF | TGTGCCAGCAGTTACATAGCAGGGGGCTTTGAAGCTTTCTTT
few | TRBJ2-1 | TRBV9 | TRBD2 | CASRPTSGTHNEQFF | TGTGCCAGCAGACCCACTAGCGGGACCCACAATGAGCAGTTCTTC
many | TRBJ1-2 | TRBV5-5 | NA | CASSFGQSYTF | TGTGCCAGCAGCTTCGGTCAGTCCTACACCTTC
few | TRBJ2-1 | TRBV29-1 | NA | CSVVPADSYNEQFF | TGCAGCGTTGTCCCAGCGGATTCCTACAATGAGCAGTTCTTC
NA | TRBJ2-2 | TRBV6-6 | TRBD1 | CASSYSLDRVVSGELFF | TGTGCCAGCAGTTACTCCTTGGACAGGGTGGTCTCCGGGGAGCTGTTTTTT
many | TRBJ2-1 | TRBV2 | TRBD2 | CASSFRTSGTGEQFF | TGTGCCAGCAGCTTTAGGACTAGCGGGACGGGTGAGCAGTTCTTC
many | TRBJ1-6 | TRBV11-1 | TRBD1 | CASSLLDRGFNSPLHF | TGTGCCAGCAGCTTACTGGACAGGGGGTTCAATTCACCCCTCCACTTT
few | TRBJ1-5 | TRBV4-1 | NA | CASSQEWARNQPQHF | TGCGCCAGCAGCCAAGAATGGGCACGCAATCAGCCCCAGCATTTT
NA | TRBJ1-2 | TRBV12-3/TRBV12-4 | NA | CASSNHYGYTF | TGTGCCAGCAGTAACCACTATGGCTACACCTTC
many | TRBJ2-3 | TRBV5-4 | NA | CASSFRGGSTDTQYF | TGTGCCAGCAGCTTCCGGGGAGGAAGCACAGATACGCAGTATTTT
many | TRBJ2-7 | TRBV9 | TRBD2 | CASSPGTSMTYEQYF | TGTGCCAGCAGCCCCGGGACTAGCATGACCTACGAGCAGTACTTC
many | TRBJ2-3 | TRBV20-1 | NA | CSARVVGVEYTQYF | TGCAGTGCTAGAGTGGTGGGAGTCGAGTATACGCAGTATTTT
many | TRBJ1-3 | TRBV28 | NA | CASSWGQFGNTIYF | TGTGCCAGCAGTTGGGGGCAGTTTGGAAACACCATATATTTT
NA | TRBJ2-2 | TRBV10-3 | NA | CATKGGASGRTGELFF | TGTGCCACCAAAGGGGGTGCTAGCGGCCGGACCGGGGAGCTGTTTTTT
once | TRBJ2-5 | TRBV5-1 | TRBD2 | CASSLGGASGREYQETQYF | TGCGCCAGCAGCTTGGGAGGGGCTAGCGGGAGGGAGTACCAAGAGACCCAGTACTTC
few | TRBJ1-2 | TRBV10-3 | NA | CAIRLGVDYGYTF | TGTGCCATCAGACTAGGGGTCGACTATGGCTACACCTTC
many | TRBJ1-2 | TRBV3-1 | NA | CASSHTRGDMSGYTF | TGTGCCAGCAGCCACACGAGGGGGGATATGAGCGGCTACACCTTC
few | TRBJ2-7 | TRBV4-1 | NA | CASSHTPGSAEQYF | TGCGCCAGCAGCCACACACCGGGGTCTGCAGAGCAGTACTTC
many | TRBJ2-3 | TRBV20-1 | TRBD2 | CSAIAPLAASTDTQYF | TGCAGTGCCATCGCACCCCTAGCGGCTAGCACAGATACGCAGTATTTT